This TCR beta chain was documented in a study of glioma-infiltrating T cells after dendritic cell vaccination. As for the study in general: Between the early 2000s and the early 2010s, patients got autologous tumor lysate-pulsed dendritic cell vaccines. Study outcomes and limitations: Longer survival after dendritic cell vaccination followed higher pretreatment TIL content.

The CDR3 is made up of 15 amino acids. Between the trimmed V and J ends, which lost 4 bases and 2 bases, there was a span of 12 bases. Germline assignment: CDR1 SGHRS and CDR2 YFSETQ. The time point: after dendritic cell vaccination, including at tumor progression/relapse. Selection required adequate fresh-frozen tumor tissue plus more than two years' survival data. The method was immunoSEQ multiplex PCR; TCRdb's version includes in-frame clones alone and lacks a portion of them. The data contain roughly 60,000 clones, just under 85% of them seen just once; the ten biggest clones take up 15% to 18%. As for this clone: Its target is unknown.

The specimen comprised blood, sampled after dendritic cell vaccination. The clonotype was recovered from a human donor with glioblastoma. The gene calls are TRBV5-1 and TRBJ2-2, with TRBD2 as a possible D gene (6 bases). The CDR3 protein is CASSREVVNTGELFF. The CDR3 DNA is TGCGCCAGCAGCAGGGAGGTGGTTAACACCGGGGAGCTGTTTTTT.